The entry that follows covers one T cell receptor beta chain sequence. The clone's antigen remains unknown. Base qualities are missing; no much larger clone stands one base away. The donors belonged to the validation cohort of over a hundred subjects, which was separate from the approximately 660-subject first cohort. The library was prepared using the immunoSEQ multiplex PCR assay. Per the original workflow: A statistical classification framework was built to diagnose cytomegalovirus status from the catalog of TCR beta chain sequences. This is the immuneACCESS table as TCRdb keeps it, with only in-frame sequences that have V and J called. A part of the clones is gone; compared with another copy, unresolved V genes explain less than half, and the rest is unexplained. The V and J calls and clone size are taken from that table; D and trimming were inferred from the DNA. The sample records under 350,000 clones, just over 85% of which are singletons. Jointly, the top ten make up about 1% of the sample.

This specimen belongs to a study of cytomegalovirus exposure and HLA in healthy donors (dated by TCRdb to the late 2010s). Background for the entire study: According to a later analysis, one platform produced both the 110 or so validation repertoires and the 666 repertoires of the first cohort. The study was designed to test whether signatures of past pathogen exposure could be identified by cataloging public T cell receptors. Along with the roughly 670-subject first cohort, a separate validation cohort of over a hundred different subjects was used. To predict cytomegalovirus infection status, the study brought together high-throughput TCR immunosequencing, statistical association of individual TCRs with disease status, and machine learning. What the research found in general, with its limitations: The authors suggested that the approach could potentially be extended to other disease states and immunological phenotypes. A later analysis had no HLA typing for the validation cohort, so co-occurrence there was scored across all 130 or so repertoires. While some public TCRs were present in many individuals, most TCR sequences turned up only very rarely across donors. In vitro tests confirmed that a few of the cytomegalovirus-associated TCR beta chains recognize cytomegalovirus antigens. A later analysis found that TCRs clustered in the first cohort also tended to co-occur in the 130 or so validation repertoires, with 94% of cluster scores above 0. The classifier was reported to diagnose cytomegalovirus status with high specificity and sensitivity in both the original cohort and the validation cohort. In the study, about 150 TCR beta chains were listed as associated with cytomegalovirus.

The junction carries 4 bases between V and J, which are trimmed by 3 bases and 1 base respectively. From its cysteine to its phenylalanine, the CDR3 spans 13 amino acids. Only CDR3 DNA is held: 39 bases, read in frame from base 1. CDR1 is given as LNHDA and CDR2 as SQIVND, both from the germline V gene (reference sequence). Sequenced material: PBMCs. The V gene is TRBV19 and the J gene is TRBJ1-5, with the D segment identity uncertain. This TCR was recovered from a woman younger than 30 in good health and CMV-seronegative. The CDR3 region: CASSIQSNQPQHF. The nucleotides are TGTGCCAGTAGTATTCAGAGCAATCAGCCCCAGCATTTT.